This T cell receptor (beta chain) was obtained from a study of T cell responses to AZD1222 COVID-19 vaccine. Study-wide results and caveats: At study baseline, merely a handful of AZD1222 recipients were seropositive. The donor cohort was predominantly white British with a female majority, and clonal diversity may have been underestimated. Vaccine-associated CD4 TCRs spanned spike, dominant at 160-218 and 743-854.

V was pared by 7 bases and J by 0 bases, with 13 bases between. Germline assignment: CDR1 SGDLS and CDR2 YYNGEE. The CDR3 covers 14 residues. Of note for this clone: Its antigen is still unknown.

Data came from immunoSEQ multiplex PCR; TCRdb stores just in-frame clones and leaves some out. The sample consists of roughly 100,000 clones, over 70% of them appearing once. The clonotype was recovered from an adult in good health. The chain carries TRBV9 and TRBJ2-5; possible D gene TRBD2, 7 bases. The specimen was peripheral blood, collected on day 0 of AZD1222 vaccination. CDR3 coding DNA: TGTGCCAGCGGGGAGGGGGACTACCAAGAGACCCAGTACTTC. It codes for CASGEGDYQETQYF.